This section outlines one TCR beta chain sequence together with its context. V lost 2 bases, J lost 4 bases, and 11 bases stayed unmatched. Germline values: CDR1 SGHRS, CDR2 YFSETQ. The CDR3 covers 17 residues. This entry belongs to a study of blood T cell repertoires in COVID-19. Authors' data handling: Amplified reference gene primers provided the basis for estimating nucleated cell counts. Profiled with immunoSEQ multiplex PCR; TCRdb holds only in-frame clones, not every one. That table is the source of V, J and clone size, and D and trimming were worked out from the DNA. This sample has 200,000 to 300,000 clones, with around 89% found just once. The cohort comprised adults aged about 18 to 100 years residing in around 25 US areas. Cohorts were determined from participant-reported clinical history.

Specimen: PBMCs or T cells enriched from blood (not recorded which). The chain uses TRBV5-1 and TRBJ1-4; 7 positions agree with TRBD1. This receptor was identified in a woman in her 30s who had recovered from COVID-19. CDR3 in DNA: TGCGCCAGCAGCTTAAGCGCAGGGGGGCAGGGTAATGAAAAACTGTTTTTT. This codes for CASSLSAGGQGNEKLFF.